This T cell receptor beta chain was observed in a study of shared clonotypes between healthy human individuals. The CDR3 totals 16 residues. Trimming removed 1 base from V and 5 bases from J, with 15 bases in between. Germline loops: CDR1 SGHTA, CDR2 FQGNSA. Profiling relied on immunoSEQ multiplex PCR, and the TCRdb table lists in-frame clones only, not all of them. The top ten clones hold over 8.5% of a sample with about 230,000 clones, 60% to 80% of them seen once. Each of the donors was a healthy adult who was HIV-negative and had not had a recent acute infection or vaccination. CD45RA+ naive and CD45RA-negative memory subsets were separated from CD4+ cells.

The chain carries TRBV7-2 and TRBJ1-5; D may be TRBD1 (5 bases). The sequence came from a man aged 25-40 years in good health. The sequenced material came from memory CD4+ T cells sorted from blood. Subset defined: CD45RA-negative fraction. CDR3 bases: TGTGCCAGCAGCTTAGAGGGCAGGGCGGGCTATCAGCCCCAGCATTTT. It codes for CASSLEGRAGYQPQHF.